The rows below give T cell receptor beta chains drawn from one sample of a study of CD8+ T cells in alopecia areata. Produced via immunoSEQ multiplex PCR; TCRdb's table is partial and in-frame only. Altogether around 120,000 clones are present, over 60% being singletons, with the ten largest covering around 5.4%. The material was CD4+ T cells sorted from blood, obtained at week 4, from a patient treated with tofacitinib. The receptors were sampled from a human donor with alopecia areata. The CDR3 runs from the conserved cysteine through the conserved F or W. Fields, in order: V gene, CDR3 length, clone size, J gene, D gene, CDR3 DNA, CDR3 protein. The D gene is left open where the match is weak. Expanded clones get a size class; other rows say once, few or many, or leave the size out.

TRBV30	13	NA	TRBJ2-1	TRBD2	TGTGCCTGGGGACTAGCGGGAGTAAATGAGCAGTTCTTC	CAWGLAGVNEQFF
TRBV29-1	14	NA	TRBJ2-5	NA	TGCAGCGTTGAAAAACGATCGGGGTTTGAGACCCAGTACTTC	CSVEKRSGFETQYF
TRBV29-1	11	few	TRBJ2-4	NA	TGCAGCGTTGAGGTGGGAAACATTCAGTACTTC	CSVEVGNIQYF
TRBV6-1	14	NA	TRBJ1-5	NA	TGTGCCAGCACGACAGGAGATAGCAATCAGCCCCAGCATTTT	CASTTGDSNQPQHF
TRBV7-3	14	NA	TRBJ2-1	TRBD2	TGTGCCAGCAGCTCCCTGGGAGGGTACAATGAGCAGTTCTTC	CASSSLGGYNEQFF
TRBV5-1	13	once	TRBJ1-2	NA	TGCGCCAGCAGCCCCGGAGGGAACTATGGCTACACCTTC	CASSPGGNYGYTF
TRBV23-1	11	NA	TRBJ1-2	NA	TGCGCCAGCAACACGGGTGATGGCTACACCTTC	CASNTGDGYTF
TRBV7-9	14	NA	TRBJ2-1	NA	TGTGCCAGCAGCTTGACTAGTCGGGGCAATGAGCAGTTCTTC	CASSLTSRGNEQFF
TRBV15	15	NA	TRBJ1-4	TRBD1	TGTGCCACCAGCAGATCTGGGACAGGGGAGGAAAAACTGTTTTTT	CATSRSGTGEEKLFF
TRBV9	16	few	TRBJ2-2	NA	TGTGCCAGCAGCGTAGGTAGTAGCGGAAACACCGGGGAGCTGTTTTTT	CASSVGSSGNTGELFF
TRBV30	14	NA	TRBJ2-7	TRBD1	TGTGCCTGGAAGGAACAGGGGTACTCCTACGAGCAGTACTTC	CAWKEQGYSYEQYF
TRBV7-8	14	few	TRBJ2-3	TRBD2	TGTGCCACGGCCGGGACTACCTCCACAGATACGCAGTATTTT	CATAGTTSTDTQYF
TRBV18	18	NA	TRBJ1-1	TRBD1	TGTGCCAGCTCACCACAGGGACAGGGGAGCGGCATGAACACTGAAGCTTTCTTT	CASSPQGQGSGMNTEAFF
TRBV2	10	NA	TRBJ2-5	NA	TGTGCCAGCATCCGAGAGACCCAGTACTTC	CASIRETQYF
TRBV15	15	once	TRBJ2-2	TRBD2	TGTGCCACCAGCCGCGGGGGAATTAACACCGGGGAGCTGTTTTTT	CATSRGGINTGELFF
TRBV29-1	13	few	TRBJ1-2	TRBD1	TGCAGCGCCGGAGACGGGACAGGGCCCGTCTACACCTTC	CSAGDGTGPVYTF
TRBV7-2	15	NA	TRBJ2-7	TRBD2	TGTGCCAGCAGTCATGATAGCGGGAGGTACTACGAGCAGTACTTC	CASSHDSGRYYEQYF
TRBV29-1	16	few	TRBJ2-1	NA	TGCAGCGTGGGGGGAAACAGGATCCTCTCCTACAATGAGCAGTTCTTC	CSVGGNRILSYNEQFF
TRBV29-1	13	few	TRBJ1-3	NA	TGCAGCGTTGAACGGGGCTCTGGAAACACCATATATTTT	CSVERGSGNTIYF
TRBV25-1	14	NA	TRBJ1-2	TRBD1	TGTGCCAGCAGTGAGGGGGGACAGAACTATGGCTACACCTTC	CASSEGGQNYGYTF
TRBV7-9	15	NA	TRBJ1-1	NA	TGTGCCAGCAGCCCCGTCGGGCAGCAGAACACTGAAGCTTTCTTT	CASSPVGQQNTEAFF
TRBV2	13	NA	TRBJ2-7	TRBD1	TGTGCCAGCAGGGGGACAGGGGACTGGGAGCAGTACTTC	CASRGTGDWEQYF
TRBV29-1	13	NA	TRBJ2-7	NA	TGCAGCGTTGGAACCTTCTTGGACTACGAGCAGTACTTC	CSVGTFLDYEQYF
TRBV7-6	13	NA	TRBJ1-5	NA	TGTGCCAGCAGCTCAGGGGACGGGCAGCCCCAGCATTTT	CASSSGDGQPQHF
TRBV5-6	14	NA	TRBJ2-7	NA	TGTGCCAGCAGCTTATGGACAGTCTCCTACGAGCAGTACTTC	CASSLWTVSYEQYF
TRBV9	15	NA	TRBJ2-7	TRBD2	TGTGCCAGCAGCCCCTCGACTAGCGGACCCTACGAGCAGTACTTC	CASSPSTSGPYEQYF
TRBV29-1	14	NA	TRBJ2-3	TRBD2	TGCAGCGCCCAGACTAGCGGGGGCACAGATACGCAGTATTTT	CSAQTSGGTDTQYF
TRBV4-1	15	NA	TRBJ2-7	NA	TGCGCCAGCAGCCAAGAATGGCGTCGAGGGGACGAGCAGTACTTC	CASSQEWRRGDEQYF
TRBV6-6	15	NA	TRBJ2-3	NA	TGTGCCAGCAGTTTAAAACAGCCCACAGGGGATACGCAGTATTTT	CASSLKQPTGDTQYF
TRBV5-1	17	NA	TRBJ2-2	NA	TGCGCCAGCAGCCTTCTGAGTCGAGACGCGAACACCGGGGAGCTGTTTTTT	CASSLLSRDANTGELFF
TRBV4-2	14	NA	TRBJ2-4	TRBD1	TGTGCCAGCAGCCCGGCGACAGGGGAAAACATTCAGTACTTC	CASSPATGENIQYF
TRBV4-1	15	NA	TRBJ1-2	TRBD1	TGCGCCAGCAGCTTAGGGACAGGGTCGTATGATGGCTACACCTTC	CASSLGTGSYDGYTF
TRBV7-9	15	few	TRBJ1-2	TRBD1	TGTGCCAGCAGCTTAGCCGACAGGGTGTCCTATGGCTACACCTTC	CASSLADRVSYGYTF
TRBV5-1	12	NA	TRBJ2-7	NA	TGCGCCAGCAGCTTGGAACCCTACGAGCAGTACTTC	CASSLEPYEQYF
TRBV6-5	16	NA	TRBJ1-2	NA	TGTGCCAGCAGTTACTCTCGGACAGCCGGTTCAGGGGGCTACACCTTC	CASSYSRTAGSGGYTF
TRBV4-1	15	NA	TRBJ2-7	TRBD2	TGCGCCAGCAGCCGTGACGGGCTAGCGGGAGGCGAGCAGTACTTC	CASSRDGLAGGEQYF
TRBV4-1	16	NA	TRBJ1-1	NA	TGCGCCAGCAGCCAAGGTTCCGGGGGGCGAGGGGCTGAAGCTTTCTTT	CASSQGSGGRGAEAFF
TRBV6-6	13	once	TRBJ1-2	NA	TGTGCCAGCAGCCCCCAGACAGCGACCGGCTACACCTTC	CASSPQTATGYTF
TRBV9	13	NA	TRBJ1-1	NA	TGTGCCAGCAGCGTAAAGGGGGGCACTGAAGCTTTCTTT	CASSVKGGTEAFF
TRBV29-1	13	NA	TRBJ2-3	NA	TGCAGCAAGCTTGGACAGAGCACAGATACGCAGTATTTT	CSKLGQSTDTQYF
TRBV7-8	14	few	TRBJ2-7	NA	TGTGCCAGCAGGTTTGGAGGGGACAACTACGAGCAGTACTTC	CASRFGGDNYEQYF
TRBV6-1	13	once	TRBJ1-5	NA	TGTGCCAGCAGTACCCGACAGGATCAGCCCCAGCATTTT	CASSTRQDQPQHF
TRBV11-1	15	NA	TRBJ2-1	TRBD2	TGTGCCAGCAGGCCCACTAGCGGGTCCTACAATGAGCAGTTCTTC	CASRPTSGSYNEQFF
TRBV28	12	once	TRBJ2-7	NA	TGTGCCAGCAGTCCCGCGACTTACGAGCAGTACTTC	CASSPATYEQYF
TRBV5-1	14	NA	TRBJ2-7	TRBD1	TGCGCCAGCAGCCCGGGACAGGCCTACTACGAGCAGTACTTC	CASSPGQAYYEQYF
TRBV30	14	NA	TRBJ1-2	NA	TGTGCCTGGACCGAAGGGAATAGGTTGGCTGGCTACACCTTC	CAWTEGNRLAGYTF
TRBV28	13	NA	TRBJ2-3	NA	TGTGCCAGCAGTTTCCGGTGGATGGATACGCAGTATTTT	CASSFRWMDTQYF
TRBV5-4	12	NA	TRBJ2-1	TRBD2	TGTGCCAGCAGCATGACTAGCGGGGAGCAGTTCTTC	CASSMTSGEQFF
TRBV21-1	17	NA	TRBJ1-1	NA	TGTGCCAGCAGCAAAGGAACGAGGCGCGGAGTGAACACTGAAGCTTTCTTT	CASSKGTRRGVNTEAFF
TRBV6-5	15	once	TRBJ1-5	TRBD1	TGTGCCAGCAGGGGGACAGGGTTTGGCAATCAGCCCCAGCATTTT	CASRGTGFGNQPQHF